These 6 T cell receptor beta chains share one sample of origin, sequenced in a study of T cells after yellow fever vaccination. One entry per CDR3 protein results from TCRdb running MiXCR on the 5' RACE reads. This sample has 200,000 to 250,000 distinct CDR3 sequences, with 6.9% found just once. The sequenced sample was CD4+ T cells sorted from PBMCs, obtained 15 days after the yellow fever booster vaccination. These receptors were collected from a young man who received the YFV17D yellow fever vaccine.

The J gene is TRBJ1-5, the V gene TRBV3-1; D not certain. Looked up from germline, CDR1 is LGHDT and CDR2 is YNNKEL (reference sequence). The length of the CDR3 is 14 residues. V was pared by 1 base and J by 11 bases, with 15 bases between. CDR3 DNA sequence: TGTGCCAGCAGCCAAGGTCAGAGAGTCTCGGCCCAGCATTTT. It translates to CASSQGQRVSAQHF.

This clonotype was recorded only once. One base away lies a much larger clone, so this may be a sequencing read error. CDR3 DNA sequence: TGTGCCAGCAGCTTAGGTCTCGGCAGCCTCCAAATTCAGTACTTC. Its translation: CASSLGLGSLQIQYF. V and J are TRBV7-2 and TRBJ2-4; D not certain. The germline V and J ends were trimmed by 1 base and 10 bases, with 17 bases remaining between them. The CDR3 is 15 residues long. CDR1 SGHTA and CDR2 FQGNSA come from the germline V gene.

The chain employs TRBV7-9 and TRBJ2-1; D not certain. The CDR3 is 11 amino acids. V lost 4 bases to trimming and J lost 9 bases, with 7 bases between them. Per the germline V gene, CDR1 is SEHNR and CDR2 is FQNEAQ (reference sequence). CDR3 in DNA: TGTGCCAGCAGCTACCTGGGTGAGCAGTTCTTC. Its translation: CASSYLGEQFF.

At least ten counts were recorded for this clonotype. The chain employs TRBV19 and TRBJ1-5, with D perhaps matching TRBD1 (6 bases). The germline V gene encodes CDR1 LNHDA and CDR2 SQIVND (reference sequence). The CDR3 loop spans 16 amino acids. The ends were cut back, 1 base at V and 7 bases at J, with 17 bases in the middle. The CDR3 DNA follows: TGTGCCAGTAGTATAGTGCGGGGGGCGGCGGAACAGCCCCAGCATTTT. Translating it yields CASSIVRGAAEQPQHF.

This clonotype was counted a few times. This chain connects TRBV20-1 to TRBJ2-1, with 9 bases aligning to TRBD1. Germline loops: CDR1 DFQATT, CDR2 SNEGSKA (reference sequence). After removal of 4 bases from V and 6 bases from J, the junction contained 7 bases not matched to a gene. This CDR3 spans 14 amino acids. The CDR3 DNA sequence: TGCAGTGCTAATACAGGGGGCGTAGGCAATGAGCAGTTCTTC. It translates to CSANTGGVGNEQFF.

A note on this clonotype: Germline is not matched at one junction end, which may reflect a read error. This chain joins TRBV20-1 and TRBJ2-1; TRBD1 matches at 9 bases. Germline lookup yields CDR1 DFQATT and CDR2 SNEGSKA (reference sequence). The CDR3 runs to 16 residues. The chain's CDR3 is CCARDHGQGYGNEQFF. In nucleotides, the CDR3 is TGCTGTGCTAGAGATCACGGACAGGGGTATGGGAATGAGCAGTTCTTC.